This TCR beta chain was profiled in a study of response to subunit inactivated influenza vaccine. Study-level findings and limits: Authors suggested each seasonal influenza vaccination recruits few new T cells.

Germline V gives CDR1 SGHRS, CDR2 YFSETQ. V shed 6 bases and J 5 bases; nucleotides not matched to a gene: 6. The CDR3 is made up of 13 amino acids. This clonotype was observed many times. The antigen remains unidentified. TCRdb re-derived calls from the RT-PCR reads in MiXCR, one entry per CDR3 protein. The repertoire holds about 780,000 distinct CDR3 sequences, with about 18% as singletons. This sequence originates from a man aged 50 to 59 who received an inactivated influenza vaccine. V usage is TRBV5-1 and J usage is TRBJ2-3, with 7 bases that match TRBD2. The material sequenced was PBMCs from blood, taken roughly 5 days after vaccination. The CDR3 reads CASNWGGEDTQYF. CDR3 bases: TGCGCCAGCAACTGGGGGGGGGAAGATACGCAGTATTTT. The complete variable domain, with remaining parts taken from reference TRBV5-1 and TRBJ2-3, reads KAGVTQTPRYLIKTRGQQVTLSCSPISGHRSVSWYQQTPGQGLQFLFEYFSETQRNKGNFPGRFSGRQFSNSRSEMNVSTLELGDSALYLCASNWGGEDTQYFGPGTRLTVL.